Listed below are T cell receptor beta chains from one sample, sequenced in a study of response to subunit inactivated influenza vaccine. TCRdb reanalysed the RT-PCR reads using MiXCR and keeps one entry per CDR3 protein. This sample has 250,000 to 350,000 distinct CDR3 sequences, with roughly 20% found just once. Sample: PBMCs from blood, taken approximately 22 months after vaccination. The origin of the receptors is a man between 50 and 69 years old who received an inactivated influenza vaccine. Each CDR3 is given with its conserved first and last residue. The order of the fields is J gene, V gene, CDR3 protein.

>TRBJ2-1|TRBV28
CASRLTIAYYNEQFF
>TRBJ2-2|TRBV7-2
CASSLDRARTGELFF
>TRBJ1-1|TRBV7-8
CASSPGVRTNTEAFF
>TRBJ2-2|TRBV28
CASNIHGTSTGELFF
>TRBJ2-5|TRBV10-3
CAITGQGEETQYF
>TRBJ2-5|TRBV28
CASSSTQGGQETQYF
>TRBJ1-6|TRBV25-1
CASSEWGGVNSPLHF
>TRBJ1-6|TRBV6-1
CATNGTSTGNNSPLHF
>TRBJ1-2|TRBV29-1
CSVWTGMNYGYTF
>TRBJ2-1|TRBV7-2
CASSTGLAAYNEQFF
>TRBJ2-1|TRBV20-1
CSAQPEPYNEQFF
>TRBJ2-7|TRBV7-9
CASSLSSRSSYEQYF
>TRBJ2-2|TRBV12-3/TRBV12-4
CASRALGIGELFF
>TRBJ2-1|TRBV11-2
CASSFLGFSYNEQFF
>TRBJ2-3|TRBV18
CASSLGLGKSDTQYF
>TRBJ1-1|TRBV27
CASSLPPGQPNTEAFF
>TRBJ1-2|TRBV20-1
CSARGQGGYTF
>TRBJ2-5|TRBV28
CASKGSQETQYF
>TRBJ2-3|TRBV7-9
CASSPPLGSTDTQYF
>TRBJ1-5|TRBV7-2
CASRLQGSNQPQHF
>TRBJ2-2|TRBV4-1
CASKTSGGATGELFF
>TRBJ2-7|TRBV7-6
CASSDGTRGVEQYF